Sequencing of this TCR beta chain was carried out in a study of blood T cell repertoires in COVID-19. Participants were aged roughly 18 to 95 years, lived in over 20 US areas, and enrolled virtually. Repertoires were generated with immunoSEQ multiplex PCR, while TCRdb's copy carries only in-frame clones and drops some. The sample contains a few hundred thousand clones, approximately 84% of which appear only once. Germline lookup yields CDR1 SEHNR and CDR2 FQNEAQ (reference sequence). This CDR3 has 12 amino acids. Deletions cut 7 bases from V and 8 bases from J, with 11 bases between. The source of this sequence is a woman aged 50 to 65 who had been exposed to COVID-19. The chain has TRBV7-9 and TRBJ1-4; D possibly corresponds to TRBD1 (6 bases). The sample taken for sequencing was PBMCs or T cells enriched from blood (not recorded which). Here the CDR3 DNA reads TGTGCCAGCACCGAGAGGGGGGAAAAACTGTTTTTT. Amino acid sequence: CASTERGEKLFF.